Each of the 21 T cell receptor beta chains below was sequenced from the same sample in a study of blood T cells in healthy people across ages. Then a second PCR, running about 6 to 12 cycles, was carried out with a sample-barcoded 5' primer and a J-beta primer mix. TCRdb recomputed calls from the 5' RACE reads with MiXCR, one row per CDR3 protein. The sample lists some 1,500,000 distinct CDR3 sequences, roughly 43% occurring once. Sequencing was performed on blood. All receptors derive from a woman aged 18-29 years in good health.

CDR3 coding DNA: TGTGCCATCCAGGGGGACCCTCTAGCCAAAAACATTCAGTACTTC. This gives the protein CAIQGDPLAKNIQYF. The chain carries TRBV6-1 and TRBJ2-4, with TRBD1 identical over 7 bases. The CDR3 sequence is 15 residues long. In germline, CDR1 is MNHNS, CDR2 SASEGT. The trim removed 10 bases at V and 0 bases at J, leaving 9 bases unmatched.

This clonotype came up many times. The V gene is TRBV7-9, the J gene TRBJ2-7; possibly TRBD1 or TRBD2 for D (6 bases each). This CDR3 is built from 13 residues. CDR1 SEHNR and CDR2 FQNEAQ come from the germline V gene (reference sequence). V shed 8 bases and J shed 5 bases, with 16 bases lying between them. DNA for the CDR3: TGTGCCAGCCGGCCAGGGGAGGTCCACGAGCAGTACTTC. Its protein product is CASRPGEVHEQYF.

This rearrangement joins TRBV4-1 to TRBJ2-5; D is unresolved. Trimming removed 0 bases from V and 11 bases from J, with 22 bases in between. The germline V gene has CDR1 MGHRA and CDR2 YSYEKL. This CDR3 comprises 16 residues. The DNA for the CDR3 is TGCGCCAGCAGCCAAGATCTTACAAGCCCTACGAGTCGGCAGTACTTC. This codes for CASSQDLTSPTSRQYF.

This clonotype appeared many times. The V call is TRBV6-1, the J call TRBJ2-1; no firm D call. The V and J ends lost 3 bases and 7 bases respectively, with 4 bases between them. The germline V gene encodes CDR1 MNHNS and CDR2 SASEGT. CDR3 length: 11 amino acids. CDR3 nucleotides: TGTGCCAGCAGTGACCTTAATGAGCAGTTCTTC. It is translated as CASSDLNEQFF.

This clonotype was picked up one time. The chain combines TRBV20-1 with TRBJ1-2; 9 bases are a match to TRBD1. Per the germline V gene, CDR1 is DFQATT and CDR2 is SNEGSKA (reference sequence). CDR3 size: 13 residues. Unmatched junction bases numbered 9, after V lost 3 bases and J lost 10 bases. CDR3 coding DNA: TGCAGTGCTAGCGACGGGACAGGGAAGGTCTACACCTTC. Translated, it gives CSASDGTGKVYTF.

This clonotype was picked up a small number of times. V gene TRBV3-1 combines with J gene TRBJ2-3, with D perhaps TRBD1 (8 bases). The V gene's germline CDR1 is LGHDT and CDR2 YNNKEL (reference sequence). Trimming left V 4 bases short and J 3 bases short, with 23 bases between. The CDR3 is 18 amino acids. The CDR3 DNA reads TGTGCCAGCAGCCGAGCGGGACACTCAGGGGGCACGACAGATACGCAGTATTTT. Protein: CASSRAGHSGGTTDTQYF.

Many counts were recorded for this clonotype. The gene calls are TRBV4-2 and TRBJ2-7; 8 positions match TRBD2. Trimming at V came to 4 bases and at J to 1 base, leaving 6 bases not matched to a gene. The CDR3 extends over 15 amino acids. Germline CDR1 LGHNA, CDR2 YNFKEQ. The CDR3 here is CASSRERESSYEQYF. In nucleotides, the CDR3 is TGTGCCAGCAGCCGGGAGCGGGAGAGTTCCTACGAGCAGTACTTC.

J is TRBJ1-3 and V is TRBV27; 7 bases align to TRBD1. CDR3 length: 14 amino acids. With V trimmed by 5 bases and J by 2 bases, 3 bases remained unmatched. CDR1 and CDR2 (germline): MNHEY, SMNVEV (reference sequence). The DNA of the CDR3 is TGTGCCAGCAGTGTACAGGGGCCTGGAAACACCATATATTTT. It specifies CASSVQGPGNTIYF.

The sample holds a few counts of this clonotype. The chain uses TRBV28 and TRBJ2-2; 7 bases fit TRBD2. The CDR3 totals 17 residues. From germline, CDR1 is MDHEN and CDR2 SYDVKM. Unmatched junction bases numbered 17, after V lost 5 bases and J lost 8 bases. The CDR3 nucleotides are TGTGCCAGCAGTCGTATCCCGGGGGGTCCGATTTCGGGGGAGCTGTTTTTT. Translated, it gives CASSRIPGGPISGELFF.

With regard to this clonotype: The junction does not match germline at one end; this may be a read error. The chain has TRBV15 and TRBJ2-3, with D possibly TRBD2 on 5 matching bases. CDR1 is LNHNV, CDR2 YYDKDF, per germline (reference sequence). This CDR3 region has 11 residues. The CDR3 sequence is CVTRGSDTQYF. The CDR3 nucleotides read TGTGTCACCCGGGGTTCAGATACGCAGTATTTT.

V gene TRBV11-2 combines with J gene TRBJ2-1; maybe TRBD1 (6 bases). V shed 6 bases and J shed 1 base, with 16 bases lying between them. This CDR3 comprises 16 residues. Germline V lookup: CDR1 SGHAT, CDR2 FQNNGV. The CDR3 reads CASRKWAGASYNEQFF. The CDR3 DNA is TGTGCCAGCAGGAAATGGGCAGGGGCTTCCTACAATGAGCAGTTCTTC.

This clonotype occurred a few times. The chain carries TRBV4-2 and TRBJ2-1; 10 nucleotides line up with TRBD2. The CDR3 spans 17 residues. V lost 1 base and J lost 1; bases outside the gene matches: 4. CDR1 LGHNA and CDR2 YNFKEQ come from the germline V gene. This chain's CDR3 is CASSQASGRSSYNEQFF. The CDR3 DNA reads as TGTGCCAGCAGCCAAGCTAGCGGGAGATCATCCTACAATGAGCAGTTCTTC.

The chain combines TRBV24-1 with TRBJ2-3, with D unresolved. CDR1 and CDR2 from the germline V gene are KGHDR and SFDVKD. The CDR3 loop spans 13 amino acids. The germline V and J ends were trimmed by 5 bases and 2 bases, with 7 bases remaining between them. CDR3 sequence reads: CATSGPFTDTQYF. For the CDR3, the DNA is TGTGCCACCAGTGGACCGTTCACAGATACGCAGTATTTT.

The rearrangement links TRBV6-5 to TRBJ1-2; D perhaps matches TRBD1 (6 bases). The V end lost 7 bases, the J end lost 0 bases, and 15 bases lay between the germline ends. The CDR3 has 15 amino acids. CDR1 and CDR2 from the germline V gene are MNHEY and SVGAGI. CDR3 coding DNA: TGTGCCAGCACCCTAGGACAGAGAGCTAACTATGGCTACACCTTC. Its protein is CASTLGQRANYGYTF.

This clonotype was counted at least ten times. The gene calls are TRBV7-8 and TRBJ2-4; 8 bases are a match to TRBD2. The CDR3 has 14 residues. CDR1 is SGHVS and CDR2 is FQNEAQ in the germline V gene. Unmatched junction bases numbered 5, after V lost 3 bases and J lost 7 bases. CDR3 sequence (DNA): TGTGCCAGCAGCTTCCGGGAGGGTGGTAACATTCAGTACTTC. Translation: CASSFREGGNIQYF. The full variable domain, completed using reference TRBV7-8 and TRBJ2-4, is GAGVSQSPRYKVAKRGQDVALRCDPISGHVSLFWYQQALGQGPEFLTYFQNEAQLDKSGLPSDRFFAERPEGSVSTLKIQRTQQEDSAVYLCASSFREGGNIQYFGAGTRLSVL.

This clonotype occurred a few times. The CDR3 sequence: CATSGPWIDGTQYF. CDR3 DNA: TGTGCCACCAGCGGCCCTTGGATTGATGGTACGCAGTATTTT. The chain uses TRBV15 and TRBJ2-3; unclear D gene. The CDR3 consists of 14 residues. The ends were cut back, 5 bases at V and 8 bases at J, with 17 bases in the middle. CDR1 is LNHNV and CDR2 is YYDKDF in the germline V gene (reference sequence). Drawing the rest from reference TRBV15 and TRBJ2-3, the complete variable domain is DAMVIQNPRYQVTQFGKPVTLSCSQTLNHNVMYWYQQKSSQAPKLLFHYYDKDFNNEADTPDNFQSRRPNTSFCFLDIRSPGLGDTAMYLCATSGPWIDGTQYFGPGTRLTVL.

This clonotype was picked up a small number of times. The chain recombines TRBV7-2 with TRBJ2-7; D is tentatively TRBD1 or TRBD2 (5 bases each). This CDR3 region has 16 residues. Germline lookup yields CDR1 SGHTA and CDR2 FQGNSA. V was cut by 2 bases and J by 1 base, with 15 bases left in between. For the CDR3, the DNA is TGTGCCAGCAGCTTATTGGCTAGTGGGGGATCCTACGAGCAGTACTTC. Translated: CASSLLASGGSYEQYF.

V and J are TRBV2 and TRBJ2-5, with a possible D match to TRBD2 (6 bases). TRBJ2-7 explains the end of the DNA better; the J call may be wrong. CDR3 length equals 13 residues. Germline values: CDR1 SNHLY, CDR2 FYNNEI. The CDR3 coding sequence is TGTGCCAGCAGTACCCATACTAGCTCCGAGCAGTACTTC. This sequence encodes CASSTHTSSEQYF.

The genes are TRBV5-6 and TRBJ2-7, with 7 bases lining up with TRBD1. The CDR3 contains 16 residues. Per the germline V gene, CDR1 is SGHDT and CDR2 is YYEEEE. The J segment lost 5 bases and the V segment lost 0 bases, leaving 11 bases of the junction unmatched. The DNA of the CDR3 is TGTGCCAGCAGCTTGGTGGGGCAGGGAACAGGGGACGAGCAGTACTTC. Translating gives CASSLVGQGTGDEQYF.

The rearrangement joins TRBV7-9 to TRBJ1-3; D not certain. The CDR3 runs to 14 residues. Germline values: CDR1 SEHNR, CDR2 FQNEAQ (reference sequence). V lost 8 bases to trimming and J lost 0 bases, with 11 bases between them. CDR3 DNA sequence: TGTGCCAGCGCCGAAGCGGTCTCTGGAAACACCATATATTTT. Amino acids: CASAEAVSGNTIYF.

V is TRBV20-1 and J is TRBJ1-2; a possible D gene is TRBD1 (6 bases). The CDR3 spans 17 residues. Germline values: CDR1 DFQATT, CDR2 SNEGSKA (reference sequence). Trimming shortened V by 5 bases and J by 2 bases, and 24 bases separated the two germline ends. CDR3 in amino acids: CSAVYNLERGINYGYTF. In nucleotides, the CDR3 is TGCAGTGCTGTGTATAACCTTGAGAGGGGGATCAACTATGGCTACACCTTC.